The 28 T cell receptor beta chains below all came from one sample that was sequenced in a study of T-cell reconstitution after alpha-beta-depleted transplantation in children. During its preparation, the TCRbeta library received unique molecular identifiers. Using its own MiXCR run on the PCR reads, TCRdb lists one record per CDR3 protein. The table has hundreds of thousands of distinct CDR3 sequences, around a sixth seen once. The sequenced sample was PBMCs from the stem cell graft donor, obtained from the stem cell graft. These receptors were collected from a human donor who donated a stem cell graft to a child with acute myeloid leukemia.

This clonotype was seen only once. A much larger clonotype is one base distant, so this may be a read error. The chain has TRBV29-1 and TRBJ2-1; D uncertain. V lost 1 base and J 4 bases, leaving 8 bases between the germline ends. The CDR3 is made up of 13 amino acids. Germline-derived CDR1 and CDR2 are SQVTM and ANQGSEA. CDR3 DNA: TGCAGCGTTGAAGGTCGCAGGTACAATGAGCAGTTCTTC. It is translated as CSVEGRRYNEQFF.

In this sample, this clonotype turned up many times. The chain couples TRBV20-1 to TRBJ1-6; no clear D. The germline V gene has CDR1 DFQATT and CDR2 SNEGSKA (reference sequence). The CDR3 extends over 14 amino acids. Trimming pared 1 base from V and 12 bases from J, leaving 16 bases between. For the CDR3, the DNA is TGCAGTGCTAGAGTCGGCTCCCTTGGAGGACCCCTCCACTTT. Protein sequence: CSARVGSLGGPLHF.

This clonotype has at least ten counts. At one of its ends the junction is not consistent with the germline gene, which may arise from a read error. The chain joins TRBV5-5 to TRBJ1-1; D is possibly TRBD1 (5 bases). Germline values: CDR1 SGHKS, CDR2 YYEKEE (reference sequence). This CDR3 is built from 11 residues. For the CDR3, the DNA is TGCGCCAGCAGCCAGGGTGGTGAAGCTTTCTTT. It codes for CASSQGGEAFF. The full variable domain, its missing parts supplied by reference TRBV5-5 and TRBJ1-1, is DAGVTQSPTHLIKTRGQQVTLRCSPISGHKSVSWYQQVLGQGPQFIFQYYEKEERGRGNFPDRFSARQFPNYSSELNVNALLLGDSALYLCASSQGGEAFFGQGTRLTVV.

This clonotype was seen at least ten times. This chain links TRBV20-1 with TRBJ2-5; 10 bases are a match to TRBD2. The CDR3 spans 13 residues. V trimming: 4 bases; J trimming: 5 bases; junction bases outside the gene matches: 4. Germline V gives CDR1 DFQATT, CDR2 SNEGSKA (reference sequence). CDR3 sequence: CSATSGGRETQYF. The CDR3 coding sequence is TGCAGTGCTACTAGCGGGGGAAGGGAGACCCAGTACTTC.

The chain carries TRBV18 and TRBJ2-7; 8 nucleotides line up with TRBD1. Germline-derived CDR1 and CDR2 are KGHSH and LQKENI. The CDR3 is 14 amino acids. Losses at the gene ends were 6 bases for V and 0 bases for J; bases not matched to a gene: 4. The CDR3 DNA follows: TGTGCCAGCTCTGGACAGGGTGGCTCCTACGAGCAGTACTTC. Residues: CASSGQGGSYEQYF.

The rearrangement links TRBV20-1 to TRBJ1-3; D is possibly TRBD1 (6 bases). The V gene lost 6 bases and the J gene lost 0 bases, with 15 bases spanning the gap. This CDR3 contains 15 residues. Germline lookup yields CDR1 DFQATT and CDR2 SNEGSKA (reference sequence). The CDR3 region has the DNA TGCAGTGCCAGCCCTGGACAGATCTCTGGAAACACCATATATTTT. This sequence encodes CSASPGQISGNTIYF.

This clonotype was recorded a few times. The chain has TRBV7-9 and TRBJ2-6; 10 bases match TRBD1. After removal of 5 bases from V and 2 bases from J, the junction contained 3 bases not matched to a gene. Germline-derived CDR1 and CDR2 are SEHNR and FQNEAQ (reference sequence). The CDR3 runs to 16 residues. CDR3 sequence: CASSPGTGAGANVLTF. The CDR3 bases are TGTGCCAGCAGCCCCGGGACAGGGGCTGGGGCCAACGTCCTGACTTTC.

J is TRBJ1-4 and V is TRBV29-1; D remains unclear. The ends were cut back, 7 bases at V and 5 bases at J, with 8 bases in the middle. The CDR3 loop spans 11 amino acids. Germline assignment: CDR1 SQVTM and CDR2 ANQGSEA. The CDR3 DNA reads TGCAGCGGGAGTTTCAATGAAAAACTGTTTTTT. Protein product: CSGSFNEKLFF.

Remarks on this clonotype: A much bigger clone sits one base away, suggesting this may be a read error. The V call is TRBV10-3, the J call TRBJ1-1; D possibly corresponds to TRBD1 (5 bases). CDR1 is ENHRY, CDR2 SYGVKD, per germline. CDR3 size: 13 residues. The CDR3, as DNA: TGTGCCATCAGAGGGACGGTGAACACTGAAGCTTTATTT. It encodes CAIRGTVNTEALF.

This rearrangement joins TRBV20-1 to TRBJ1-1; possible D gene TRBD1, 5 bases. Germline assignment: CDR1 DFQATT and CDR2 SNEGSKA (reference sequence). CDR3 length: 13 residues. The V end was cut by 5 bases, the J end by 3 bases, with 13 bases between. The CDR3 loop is CSADRDDHTEAFF. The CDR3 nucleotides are TGCAGTGCTGACCGGGACGACCACACTGAAGCTTTCTTT.

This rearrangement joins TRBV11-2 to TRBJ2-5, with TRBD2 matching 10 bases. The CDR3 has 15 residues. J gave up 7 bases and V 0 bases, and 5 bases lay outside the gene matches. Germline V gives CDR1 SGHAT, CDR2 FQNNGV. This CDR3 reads CASSLDGQRGGTQYF. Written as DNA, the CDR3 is TGTGCCAGCAGCTTAGACGGCCAGCGGGGGGGGACCCAGTACTTC.

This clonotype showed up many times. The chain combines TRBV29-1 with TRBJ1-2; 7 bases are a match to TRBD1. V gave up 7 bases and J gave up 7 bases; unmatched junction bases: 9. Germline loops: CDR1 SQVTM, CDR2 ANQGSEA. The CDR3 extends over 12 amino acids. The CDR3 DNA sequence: TGCAGCGGTAGAGACAGGGCTGGTGGCTACACCTTC. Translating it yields CSGRDRAGGYTF.

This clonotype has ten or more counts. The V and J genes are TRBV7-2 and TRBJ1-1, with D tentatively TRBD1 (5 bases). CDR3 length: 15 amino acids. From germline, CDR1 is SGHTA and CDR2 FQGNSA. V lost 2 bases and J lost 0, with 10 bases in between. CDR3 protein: CASSLSRGVNTEAFF. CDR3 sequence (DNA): TGTGCCAGCAGCTTATCACGGGGCGTGAACACTGAAGCTTTCTTT.

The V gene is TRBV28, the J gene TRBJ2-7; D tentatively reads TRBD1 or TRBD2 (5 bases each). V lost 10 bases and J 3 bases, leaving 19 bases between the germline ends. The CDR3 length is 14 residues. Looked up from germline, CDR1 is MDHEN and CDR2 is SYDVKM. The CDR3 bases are TGTGCCATGGGCCCGGGGCTAGGCGGCTACGAGCAGTACTTC. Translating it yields CAMGPGLGGYEQYF.

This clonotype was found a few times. CDR3: CASSQLIGGDEQFF. CDR3 nucleotides: TGCGCCAGCAGCCAACTAATAGGGGGCGATGAGCAGTTCTTC. The chain carries TRBV4-3 and TRBJ2-1, with 7 bases matching TRBD1. CDR1 is LGHNA, CDR2 YSLEER, per germline. CDR3 length: 14 residues. With 2 bases clipped from V and 8 bases from J, the junction kept 6 bases outside the gene matches.

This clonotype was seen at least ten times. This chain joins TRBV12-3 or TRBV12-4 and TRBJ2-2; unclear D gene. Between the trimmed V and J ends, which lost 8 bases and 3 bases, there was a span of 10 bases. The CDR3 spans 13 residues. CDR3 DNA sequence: TGTGCCAGCCAAAAGAAGTACACCGGGGAGCTGTTTTTT. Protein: CASQKKYTGELFF.

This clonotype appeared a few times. This chain's CDR3 is CSVRGFMGTGSFSEQFF. Written as DNA, the CDR3 is TGCAGTGTCAGGGGATTTATGGGGACAGGGAGTTTCTCGGAGCAGTTCTTC. The rearrangement uses TRBV20-1 and TRBJ2-1, with TRBD1 identical over 9 bases. Unmatched junction bases numbered 23, after V lost 7 bases and J lost 10 bases. The V gene's germline CDR1 is DFQATT and CDR2 SNEGSKA (reference sequence). The CDR3 length is 17 residues.

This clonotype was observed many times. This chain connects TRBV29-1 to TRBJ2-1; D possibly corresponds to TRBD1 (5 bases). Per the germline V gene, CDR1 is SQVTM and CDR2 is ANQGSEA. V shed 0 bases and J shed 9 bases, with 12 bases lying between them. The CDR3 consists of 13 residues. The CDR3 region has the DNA TGCAGCGTTGAAGAGGCAGGGTACGGTGAGCAGTTCTTC. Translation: CSVEEAGYGEQFF.

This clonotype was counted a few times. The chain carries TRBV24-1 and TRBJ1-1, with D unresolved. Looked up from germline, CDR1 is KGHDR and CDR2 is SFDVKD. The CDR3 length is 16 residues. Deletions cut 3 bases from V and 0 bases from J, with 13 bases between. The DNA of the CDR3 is TGTGCCACCAGTGATGGGTCCCAAGGGCTGAACACTGAAGCTTTCTTT. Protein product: CATSDGSQGLNTEAFF.

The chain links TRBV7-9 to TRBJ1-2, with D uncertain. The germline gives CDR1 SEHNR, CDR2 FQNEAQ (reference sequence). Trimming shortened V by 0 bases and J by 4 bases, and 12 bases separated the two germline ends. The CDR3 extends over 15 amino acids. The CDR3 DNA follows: TGTGCCAGCAGCTTAGCGCTGGAGGGCCGCTATGGCTACACCTTC. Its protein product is CASSLALEGRYGYTF.

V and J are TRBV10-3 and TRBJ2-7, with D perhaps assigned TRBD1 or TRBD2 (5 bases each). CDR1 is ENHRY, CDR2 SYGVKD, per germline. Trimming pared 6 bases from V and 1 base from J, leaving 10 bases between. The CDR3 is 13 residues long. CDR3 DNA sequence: TGTGCCATCAGAAGAGGGGAATCCTACGAGCAGTACGTC. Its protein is CAIRRGESYEQYV.

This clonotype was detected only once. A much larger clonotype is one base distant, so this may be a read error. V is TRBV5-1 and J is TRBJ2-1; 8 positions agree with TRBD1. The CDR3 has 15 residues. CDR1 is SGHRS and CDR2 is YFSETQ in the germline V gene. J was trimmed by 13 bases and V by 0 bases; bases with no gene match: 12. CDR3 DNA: TGCGCCAGCAGCTTGGCTCAGGGGGCGGTAGGTGACCAGTTCTTC. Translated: CASSLAQGAVGDQFF.

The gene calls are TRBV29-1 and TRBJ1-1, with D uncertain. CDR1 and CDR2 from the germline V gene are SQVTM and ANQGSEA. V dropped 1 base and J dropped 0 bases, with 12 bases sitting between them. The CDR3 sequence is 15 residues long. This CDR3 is CSVEAGYGMNTEAFF. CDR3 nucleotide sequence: TGCAGCGTTGAAGCTGGGTATGGAATGAACACTGAAGCTTTCTTT.

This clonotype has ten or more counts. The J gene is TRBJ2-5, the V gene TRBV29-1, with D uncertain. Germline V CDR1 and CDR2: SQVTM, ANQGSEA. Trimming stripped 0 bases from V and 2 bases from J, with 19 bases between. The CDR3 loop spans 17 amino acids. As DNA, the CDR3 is TGCAGCGTTGAAGATCTTCAGGATTTCGTGAATCAAGAGACCCAGTACTTC. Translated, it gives CSVEDLQDFVNQETQYF.

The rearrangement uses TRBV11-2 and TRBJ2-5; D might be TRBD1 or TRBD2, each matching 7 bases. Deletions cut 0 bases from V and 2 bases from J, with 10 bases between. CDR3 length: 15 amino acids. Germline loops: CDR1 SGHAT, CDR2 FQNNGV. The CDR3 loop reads CASSLDQGGQETQYF. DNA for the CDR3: TGTGCCAGCAGCTTAGATCAGGGGGGGCAAGAGACCCAGTACTTC.

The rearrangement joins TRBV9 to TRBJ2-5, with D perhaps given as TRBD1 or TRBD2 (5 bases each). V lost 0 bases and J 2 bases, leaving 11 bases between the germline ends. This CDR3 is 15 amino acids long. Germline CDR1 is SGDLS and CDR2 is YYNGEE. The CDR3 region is CASSVAGTDQETQYF. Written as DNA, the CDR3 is TGTGCCAGCAGCGTAGCGGGGACGGATCAAGAGACCCAGTACTTC.

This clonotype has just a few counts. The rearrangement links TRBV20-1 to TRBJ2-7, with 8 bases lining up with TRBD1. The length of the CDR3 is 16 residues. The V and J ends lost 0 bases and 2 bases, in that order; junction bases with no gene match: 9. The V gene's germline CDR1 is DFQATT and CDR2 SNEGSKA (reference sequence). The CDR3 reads CSARDLRTGSTYEQYV. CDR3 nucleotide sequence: TGCAGTGCTAGAGATCTGCGGACAGGGTCAACCTACGAGCAGTACGTC.

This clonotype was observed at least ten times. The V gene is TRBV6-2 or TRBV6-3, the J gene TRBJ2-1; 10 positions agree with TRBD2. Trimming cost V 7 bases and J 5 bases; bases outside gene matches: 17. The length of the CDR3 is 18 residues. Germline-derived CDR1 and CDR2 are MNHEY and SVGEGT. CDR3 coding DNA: TGTGCCAGCACCCAACGGGCTAGAGCGGGGGGGCCACACAATGAGCAGTTCTTC. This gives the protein CASTQRARAGGPHNEQFF.